This is a list of T cell receptor beta chains from one sample in a study of immune cell composition in non-small cell lung cancer. Measured with immunoSEQ multiplex PCR; TCRdb has only the in-frame clones, and not every one. The sample contains approximately 3,500 clones, more than 70% of which appear only once. Sequenced: non-adjacent lung tissue. The receptors originated from a human donor with non-small cell lung cancer. The CDR3 runs from the conserved cysteine through the conserved F or W. A D gene is named only where the DNA matches it firmly. The listing skips clone size in some rows; elsewhere it reads once, few, many or a size class.

size,V,length,D,J,CDR3,DNA
NA,TRBV12-5,13,NA,TRBJ1-1,CASGLGGLAEAFF,TGTGCTAGTGGTTTGGGAGGGTTGGCTGAAGCTTTCTTT
NA,TRBV6-5,16,NA,TRBJ2-1,CASSSGGLSSYNEQFF,TGTGCCAGCAGTTCCGGGGGCCTTAGCTCCTACAATGAGCAGTTCTTC
NA,TRBV6-4,14,TRBD2,TRBJ2-7,CASSDGASGSSQYF,TGTGCCAGCAGTGACGGGGCTAGCGGGAGTAGTCAGTACTTC
NA,TRBV6-6,15,TRBD2,TRBJ2-7,CASINQAGTSYEQYF,TGTGCCAGCATCAACCAAGCCGGGACTAGCTACGAGCAGTACTTC
NA,TRBV7-7,13,TRBD2,TRBJ2-5,CATAGGWRETQYF,TGTGCTACGGCGGGAGGTTGGAGAGAGACCCAGTACTTC
once,TRBV21-1,15,NA,TRBJ2-7,CASSKPRTVALEQYF,TGTGCCAGCAGCAAACCTAGGACTGTAGCTCTAGAGCAGTACTTC
NA,TRBV2,13,NA,TRBJ2-5,CASSEALRGTQYF,TGTGCCAGCAGTGAAGCGCTGAGAGGGACCCAGTACTTC
NA,TRBV6-1,16,TRBD2,TRBJ2-1,CASSELGGSSYNEQFF,TGTGCCAGCAGTGAATTAGGCGGGAGCTCCTACAATGAGCAGTTCTTC
NA,TRBV5-1,15,TRBD2,TRBJ2-1,CASSLDSGGYNEQFF,TGCGCCAGCAGCTTGGATAGCGGGGGGTACAATGAGCAGTTCTTC
NA,TRBV14,16,TRBD2,TRBJ2-1,CASSLTSGVSYNEQFF,TGTGCCAGCAGCCTGACTAGCGGAGTGTCGTACAATGAGCAGTTCTTC
NA,TRBV9,14,TRBD2,TRBJ2-7,CATRLAGDSYEQYF,TGTGCCACGAGACTAGCGGGAGATTCCTACGAGCAGTACTTC
NA,TRBV16,13,NA,TRBJ2-1,CASSQSERGEQFF,TGTGCCAGCAGCCAATCGGAACGGGGTGAGCAGTTCTTC
NA,TRBV2,17,TRBD1,TRBJ1-2,CASSEVILSGGDYGYTF,TGTGCCAGCAGTGAAGTTATTCTTTCAGGGGGCGACTATGGCTACACCTTC
NA,TRBV11-3,14,TRBD1,TRBJ2-2,CASSLGQVSGELFF,TGTGCCAGCAGCTTGGGACAGGTTTCCGGGGAGCTGTTTTTT
NA,TRBV5-5,14,NA,TRBJ1-4,CASSRTKTNEKLFF,TGTGCCAGCAGCCGAACAAAGACTAATGAAAAACTGTTTTTT
NA,TRBV19,15,NA,TRBJ2-1,CASSIPLRGYNEQFF,TGTGCCAGTAGTATCCCCCTCCGAGGCTACAATGAGCAGTTCTTC
NA,TRBV21-1,13,NA,TRBJ2-7,CASSKEVSLAKYF,TGTGCCAGCAGCAAAGAGGTTTCCCTAGCCAAGTACTTC
NA,TRBV11-3,15,TRBD2,TRBJ2-1,CASSPTSGDYNEQFF,TGTGCCAGCAGCCCTACTAGCGGCGATTACAATGAGCAGTTCTTC
NA,TRBV27,17,TRBD2,TRBJ2-7,CASSPYAGTSGFSKQYF,TGTGCCAGCAGTCCATACGCCGGGACTAGCGGGTTCTCCAAGCAGTACTTC
NA,TRBV10-3,13,TRBD1,TRBJ2-7,CAISGLQGGEQYF,TGTGCCATCAGTGGCTTACAGGGGGGCGAGCAGTACTTC
NA,TRBV28,13,NA,TRBJ2-3,CASSYLTVNTQYF,TGTGCCAGCAGTTACCTCACGGTAAATACGCAGTATTTT
NA,TRBV6-6,13,NA,TRBJ2-4,CASSSSLTHIQYF,TGTGCCAGCAGTTCATCCTTGACGCACATTCAGTACTTC
NA,TRBV11-3,14,NA,TRBJ2-2,CASSTDQNTGELFF,TGTGCCAGCAGCACAGACCAAAACACCGGGGAGCTGTTTTTT
NA,TRBV5-5,15,TRBD1,TRBJ2-1,CASSFRTGAYNEQFF,TGTGCCAGCAGCTTTCGGACAGGGGCCTACAATGAGCAGTTCTTC
NA,TRBV5-5,16,NA,TRBJ1-6,CASSLFRSPDNSPLHF,TGTGCCAGCAGCTTATTTCGGAGCCCCGATAATTCACCCCTCCACTTT
once,TRBV27,17,NA,TRBJ2-5,CASSPPPSLCPQETQYF,TGTGCCAGCAGTCCCCCCCCCAGTCTCTGCCCTCAAGAGACCCAGTACTTC
NA,TRBV5-1,17,TRBD2,TRBJ2-2,CASSLGIAGGWAGELFF,TGCGCCAGCAGCTTGGGGATAGCGGGAGGGTGGGCCGGGGAGCTGTTTTTT
NA,TRBV29-1,13,NA,TRBJ1-1,CSVGSAPDTEAFF,TGCAGCGTTGGATCCGCACCGGACACTGAAGCTTTCTTT
NA,TRBV19,14,NA,TRBJ1-1,CASRTGALETEAFF,TGTGCCAGTAGGACAGGAGCCCTTGAGACTGAAGCTTTCTTT
NA,TRBV19,14,TRBD2,TRBJ2-7,CASSPTSGIYEQYF,TGTGCCAGTAGCCCGACTAGCGGGATCTACGAGCAGTACTTC
once,TRBV9,14,NA,TRBJ2-7,CASSVETGSYEQYF,TGTGCCAGCAGCGTAGAGACGGGGTCCTACGAGCAGTACTTC
few,TRBV30,15,NA,TRBJ2-7,CAWSPGRGLGYEQYF,TGTGCCTGGAGTCCAGGCAGGGGCTTGGGCTACGAGCAGTACTTC
few,TRBV9,15,NA,TRBJ2-1,CASSVGRSSGNEQFF,TGTGCCAGCAGCGTAGGTAGAAGTAGTGGAAATGAGCAGTTCTTC
NA,TRBV9,15,TRBD2,TRBJ2-3,CASSVLAGGTDTQYF,TGTGCCAGCAGCGTACTAGCGGGAGGCACAGATACGCAGTATTTT
few,TRBV19,16,TRBD1,TRBJ1-4,CASSYGTGGAEEKLFF,TGTGCCAGTAGTTACGGGACAGGGGGCGCCGAGGAAAAACTGTTTTTT
NA,TRBV5-8,16,NA,TRBJ2-1,CASSFTRALGLNEQFF,TGTGCCAGCAGCTTTACTCGGGCCTTAGGCCTCAATGAGCAGTTCTTC
once,TRBV6-5,16,TRBD2,TRBJ2-4,CASSYTSGGSKNIQYF,TGTGCCAGCAGTTATACTAGCGGGGGAAGCAAAAACATTCAGTACTTC
NA,TRBV7-9,18,TRBD1,TRBJ1-1,CASSSRLAGGGRNTEAFF,TGTGCCAGCAGCTCCCGTCTGGCAGGGGGCGGCAGGAACACTGAAGCTTTCTTT
NA,TRBV27,14,TRBD2,TRBJ2-7,CASSFDGRAYEQYF,TGTGCCAGCAGTTTTGACGGGAGGGCCTACGAGCAGTACTTC
few,TRBV19,15,NA,TRBJ2-3,CASSISPGWTDTQYF,TGTGCCAGTAGTATAAGCCCGGGGTGGACAGATACGCAGTATTTT
NA,TRBV6-5,12,NA,TRBJ1-1,CASSYVGGNAFF,TGTGCCAGCAGTTACGTGGGGGGGAACGCTTTCTTT
NA,TRBV5-6,15,TRBD2,TRBJ2-1,CASSYGTSGRNEQFF,TGTGCCAGCAGCTACGGGACTAGCGGGAGGAATGAGCAGTTCTTC
NA,TRBV7-6,13,NA,TRBJ2-7,CASSPGPNYEQYF,TGTGCCAGCAGCCCGGGACCGAACTACGAGCAGTACTTC
large,TRBV30,13,NA,TRBJ1-5,CAWNTGNYQPQHF,TGTGCCTGGAATACAGGGAACTATCAGCCCCAGCATTTT
NA,TRBV5-8,15,TRBD1,TRBJ2-1,CASSPGTGGFDEQFF,TGTGCCAGCAGCCCCGGGACAGGGGGCTTCGATGAGCAGTTCTTC
NA,TRBV30,14,NA,TRBJ1-1,CAWSSGFLNTEAFF,TGTGCCTGGAGTTCAGGGTTCCTTAACACTGAAGCTTTCTTT
NA,TRBV28,15,TRBD2,TRBJ2-5,CASSHPRTSKETQYF,TGTGCCAGCAGCCACCCCCGGACTAGTAAAGAGACCCAGTACTTC
NA,TRBV11-2,14,NA,TRBJ2-2,CAAGRDANTGELFF,TGTGCCGCCGGGCGGGACGCGAACACCGGGGAGCTGTTTTTT
NA,TRBV15,15,TRBD2,TRBJ2-7,CATSREGLAGYGQYF,TGTGCCACCAGCAGAGAGGGACTAGCGGGATATGGGCAGTACTTC
NA,TRBV5-6,14,NA,TRBJ1-1,CASSIGPGNTEAFF,TGTGCCAGCAGCATTGGACCGGGGAACACTGAAGCTTTCTTT
NA,TRBV15,16,TRBD2,TRBJ2-1,CATSREGGGPNNEQFF,TGTGCCACCAGCAGAGAGGGGGGAGGGCCCAACAATGAGCAGTTCTTC
NA,TRBV10-3,15,NA,TRBJ2-1,CAISDSGKGIYEQFF,TGTGCCATCAGTGATTCGGGGAAGGGGATCTATGAGCAGTTCTTC
once,TRBV6-1,14,NA,TRBJ1-5,CASSEQGRKQPQHF,TGTGCCAGCAGTGAACAGGGGCGGAAGCAGCCCCAGCATTTT
few,TRBV2,16,TRBD2,TRBJ2-1,CASNLPRAGEYNEQFF,TGTGCCAGCAACCTCCCGAGAGCGGGAGAGTACAATGAGCAGTTCTTC
NA,TRBV7-3,16,TRBD2,TRBJ2-1,CASSSPGLAGEDEQFF,TGTGCCAGCAGCTCCCCGGGACTAGCGGGAGAGGATGAGCAGTTCTTC
NA,TRBV27,15,NA,TRBJ2-3,CASSFQGASTDTQYF,TGTGCCAGCAGTTTCCAGGGAGCTAGCACAGATACGCAGTATTTT
NA,TRBV10-2,14,NA,TRBJ2-5,CASREGRGQETQYF,TGCGCCAGCAGGGAAGGCCGGGGTCAAGAGACCCAGTACTTC